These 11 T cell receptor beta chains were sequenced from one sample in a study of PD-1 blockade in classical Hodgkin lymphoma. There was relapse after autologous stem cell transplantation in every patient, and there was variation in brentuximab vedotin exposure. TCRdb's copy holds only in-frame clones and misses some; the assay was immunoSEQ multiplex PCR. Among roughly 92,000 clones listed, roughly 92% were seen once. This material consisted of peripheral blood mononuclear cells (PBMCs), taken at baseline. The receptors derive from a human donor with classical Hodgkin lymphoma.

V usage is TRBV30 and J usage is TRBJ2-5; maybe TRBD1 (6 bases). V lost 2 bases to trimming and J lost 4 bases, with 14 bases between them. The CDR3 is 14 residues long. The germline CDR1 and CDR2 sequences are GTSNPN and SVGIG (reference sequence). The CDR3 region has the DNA TGTGCCTGGAGTTCTCGGCAGGGGAGAGAGACCCAGTACTTC. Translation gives CAWSSRQGRETQYF. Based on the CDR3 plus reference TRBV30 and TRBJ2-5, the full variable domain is SQTIHQWPATLVQPVGSPLSLECTVEGTSNPNLYWYRQAAGRGLQLLFYSVGIGQISSEVPQNLSASRPQDRQFILSSKKLLLSDSGFYLCAWSSRQGRETQYFGPGTRLLVL.

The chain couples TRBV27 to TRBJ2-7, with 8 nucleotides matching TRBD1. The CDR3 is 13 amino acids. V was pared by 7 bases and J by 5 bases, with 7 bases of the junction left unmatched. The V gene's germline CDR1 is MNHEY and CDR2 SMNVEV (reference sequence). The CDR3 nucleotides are TGTGCCAGCAAAGGACAGGGATCCAACGAGCAGTACTTC. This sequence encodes CASKGQGSNEQYF.

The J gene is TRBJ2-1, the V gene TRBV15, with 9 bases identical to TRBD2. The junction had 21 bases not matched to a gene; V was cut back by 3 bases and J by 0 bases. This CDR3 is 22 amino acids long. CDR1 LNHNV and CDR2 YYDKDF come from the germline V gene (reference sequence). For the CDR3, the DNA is TGTGCCACCAGCAGCATCTCAAGAGTCCAAAGCGGGAGGTACAGCTCCTACAATGAGCAGTTCTTC. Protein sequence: CATSSISRVQSGRYSSYNEQFF.

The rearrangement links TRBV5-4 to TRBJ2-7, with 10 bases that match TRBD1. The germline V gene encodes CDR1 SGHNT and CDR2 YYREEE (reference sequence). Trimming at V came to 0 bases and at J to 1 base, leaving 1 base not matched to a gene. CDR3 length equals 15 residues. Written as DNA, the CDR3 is TGTGCCAGCAGCTTGGGGGGACAGGGGTCCTACGAGCAGTACTTC. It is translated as CASSLGGQGSYEQYF.

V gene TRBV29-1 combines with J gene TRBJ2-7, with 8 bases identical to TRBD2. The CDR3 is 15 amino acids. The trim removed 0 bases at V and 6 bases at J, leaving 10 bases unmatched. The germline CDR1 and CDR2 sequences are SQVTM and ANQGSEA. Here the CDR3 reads CSVEDRGGAGGEQYF. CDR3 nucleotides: TGCAGCGTTGAAGACCGTGGGGGGGCGGGAGGCGAGCAGTACTTC.

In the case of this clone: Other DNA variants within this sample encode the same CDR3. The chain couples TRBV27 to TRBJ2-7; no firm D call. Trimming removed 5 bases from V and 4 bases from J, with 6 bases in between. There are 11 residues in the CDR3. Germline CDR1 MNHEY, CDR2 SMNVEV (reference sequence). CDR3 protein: CASSLGYEQYF. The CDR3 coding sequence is TGTGCCAGCAGTCTAGGGTACGAGCAGTACTTC.

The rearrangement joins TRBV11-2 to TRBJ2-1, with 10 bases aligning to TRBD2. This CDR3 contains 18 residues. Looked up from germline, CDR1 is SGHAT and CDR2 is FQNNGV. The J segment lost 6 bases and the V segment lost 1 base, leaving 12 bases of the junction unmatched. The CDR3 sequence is CASSLAVPPSGSTNEQFF. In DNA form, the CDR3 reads TGTGCCAGCAGCTTAGCGGTGCCCCCTAGCGGGAGTACCAATGAGCAGTTCTTC.

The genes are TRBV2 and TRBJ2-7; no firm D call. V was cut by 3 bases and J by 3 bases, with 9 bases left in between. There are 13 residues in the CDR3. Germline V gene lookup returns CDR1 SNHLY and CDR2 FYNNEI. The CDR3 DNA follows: TGTGCCAGCAGTGAGCGTCAAGGCTACGAGCAGTACTTC. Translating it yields CASSERQGYEQYF. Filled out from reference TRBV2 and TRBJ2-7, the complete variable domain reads EPEVTQTPSHQVTQMGQEVILRCVPISNHLYFYWYRQILGQKVEFLVSFYNNEISEKSEIFDDQFSVERPDGSNFTLKIRSTKLEDSAMYFCASSERQGYEQYFGPGTRLTVT.

The CDR3 bases are TGTGCCAGCATAGGGGATCAAGAGACCCAGTACTTC. This encodes CASIGDQETQYF. The rearrangement uses TRBV6-5 and TRBJ2-5; D is possibly TRBD1 (5 bases). The CDR3 covers 12 residues. Germline V gene sequence: CDR1 MNHEY, CDR2 SVGAGI. V was cut by 7 bases and J by 2 bases, with 8 bases left in between.

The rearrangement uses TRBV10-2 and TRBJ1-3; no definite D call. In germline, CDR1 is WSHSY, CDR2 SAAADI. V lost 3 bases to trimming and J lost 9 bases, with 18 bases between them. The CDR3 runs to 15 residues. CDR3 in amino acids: CASSDGITLWGTIYF. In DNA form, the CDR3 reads TGCGCCAGCAGTGACGGCATCACCCTTTGGGGCACCATATATTTT.

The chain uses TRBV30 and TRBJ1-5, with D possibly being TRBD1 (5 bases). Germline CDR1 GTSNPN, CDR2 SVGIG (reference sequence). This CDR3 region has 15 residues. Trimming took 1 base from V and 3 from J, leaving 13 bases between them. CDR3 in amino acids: CAWSAEGYINQPQHF. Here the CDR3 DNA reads TGTGCCTGGAGTGCTGAGGGGTATATCAATCAGCCCCAGCATTTT.